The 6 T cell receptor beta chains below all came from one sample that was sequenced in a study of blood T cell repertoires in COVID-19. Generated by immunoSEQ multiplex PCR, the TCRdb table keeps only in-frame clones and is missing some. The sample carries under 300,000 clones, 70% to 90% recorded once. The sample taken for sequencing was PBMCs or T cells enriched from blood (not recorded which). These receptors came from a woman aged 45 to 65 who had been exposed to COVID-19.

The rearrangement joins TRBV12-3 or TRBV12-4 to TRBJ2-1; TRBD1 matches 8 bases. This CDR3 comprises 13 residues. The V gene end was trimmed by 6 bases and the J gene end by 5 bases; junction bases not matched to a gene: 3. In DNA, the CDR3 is TGTGCCAGCAGGGGGGGACAGGACAATGAGCAGTTCTTC. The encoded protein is CASRGGQDNEQFF.

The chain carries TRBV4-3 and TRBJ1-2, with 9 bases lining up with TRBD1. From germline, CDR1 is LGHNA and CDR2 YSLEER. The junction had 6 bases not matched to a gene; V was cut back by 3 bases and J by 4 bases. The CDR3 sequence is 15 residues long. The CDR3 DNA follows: TGCGCCAGCAGCCAGGACAGGGGATTGAGCTATGGCTACACCTTC. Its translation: CASSQDRGLSYGYTF.

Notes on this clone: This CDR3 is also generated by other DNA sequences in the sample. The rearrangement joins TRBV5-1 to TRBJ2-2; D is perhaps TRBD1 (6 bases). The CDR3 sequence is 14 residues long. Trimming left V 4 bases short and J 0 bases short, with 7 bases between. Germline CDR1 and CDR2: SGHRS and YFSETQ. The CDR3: CASSRGTNTGELFF. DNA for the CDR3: TGCGCCAGCAGCAGGGGGACGAACACCGGGGAGCTGTTTTTT.

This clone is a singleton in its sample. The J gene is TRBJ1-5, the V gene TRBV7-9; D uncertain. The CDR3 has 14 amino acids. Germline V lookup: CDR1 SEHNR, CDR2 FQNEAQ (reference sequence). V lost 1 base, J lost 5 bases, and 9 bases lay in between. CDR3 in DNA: TGTGCCAGCAGCTTAGATAGCTCCCATCAGCCCCAGCATTTT. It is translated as CASSLDSSHQPQHF. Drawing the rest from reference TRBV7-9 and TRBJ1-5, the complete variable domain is DTGVSQNPRHKITKRGQNVTFRCDPISEHNRLYWYRQTLGQGPEFLTYFQNEAQLEKSRLLSDRFSAERPKGSFSTLEIQRTEQGDSAMYLCASSLDSSHQPQHFGDGTRLSIL.

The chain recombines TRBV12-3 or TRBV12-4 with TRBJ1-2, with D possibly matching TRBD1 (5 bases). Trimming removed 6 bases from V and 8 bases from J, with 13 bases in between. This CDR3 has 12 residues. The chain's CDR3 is CASRQALGGYTF. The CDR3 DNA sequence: TGTGCCAGCAGACAGGCCCTCGGAGGCTACACCTTC.

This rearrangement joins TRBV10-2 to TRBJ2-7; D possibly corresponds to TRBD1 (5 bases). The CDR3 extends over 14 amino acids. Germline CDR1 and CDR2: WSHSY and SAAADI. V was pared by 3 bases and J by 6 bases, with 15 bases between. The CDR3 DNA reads TGCGCCAGCAGTGACAGGGTGATGACGGGCGAGCAGTACTTC. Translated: CASSDRVMTGEQYF.